These T cell receptor beta chains were read from a single sample in a study of T cell repertoires in ileal Crohn's disease. Clones were sequenced by immunoSEQ multiplex PCR, and TCRdb holds only the in-frame ones, with some missing. The sample gives about 13,000 clones, 78% of which show up once; 4.5% is in the top ten. Sequencing used ileal tissue. These receptors were collected from an adult with Crohn's disease. Both conserved end residues are part of each CDR3. A D gene is named only where the DNA matches it firmly. Only part of the rows carry a size: once, few, many, or a class if the clone is expanded.

d_gene	abundance	v_gene	j_gene	CDR3aa	CDR3nt
.	.	TRBV28	TRBJ1-1	CASPSGDTMNTEAFF	TGTGCCAGCCCCAGCGGGGACACTATGAACACTGAAGCTTTCTTT
TRBD1	.	TRBV5-6	TRBJ2-3	CASSFYGQGITDTQYF	TGTGCCAGCAGCTTCTATGGACAGGGGATAACAGATACGCAGTATTTT
.	few	TRBV28	TRBJ1-1	CASTRSIGGPNTEAFF	TGTGCCAGCACCCGCTCTATTGGGGGCCCGAACACTGAAGCTTTCTTT
.	.	TRBV18	TRBJ1-2	CASSPGTKAGYTF	TGTGCCAGCTCACCTGGGACAAAAGCCGGCTACACCTTC
TRBD1	few	TRBV28	TRBJ1-6	CASSLPQTGTSPLHF	TGTGCCAGCAGTCTTCCCCAGACAGGGACTTCACCCCTCCACTTT
.	few	TRBV19	TRBJ1-1	CASSVQGTDTEAFF	TGTGCCAGTAGTGTACAGGGAACGGACACTGAAGCTTTCTTT
.	.	TRBV11-1	TRBJ1-4	CASSLGRTDEEKLFF	TGTGCCAGCAGCTTAGGCCGGACTGATGAGGAAAAACTGTTTTTT
TRBD1	.	TRBV11-2	TRBJ1-3	CASSSRDRGLSGNTIYF	TGTGCCAGCAGCAGTCGGGACAGGGGGCTCTCTGGAAACACCATATATTTT
.	.	TRBV7-3	TRBJ2-3	CASSLRRADTQYF	TGTGCCAGCAGCTTAAGGCGGGCAGATACGCAGTATTTT
.	.	TRBV9	TRBJ2-3	CASSETGTGGADTQYF	TGTGCCAGCAGCGAGACGGGGACTGGGGGAGCTGATACGCAGTATTTT
TRBD1	.	TRBV7-3	TRBJ1-1	CASSLGGQTNTEAFF	TGTGCCAGCAGTTTAGGGGGACAGACGAACACTGAAGCTTTCTTT
.	.	TRBV30	TRBJ1-5	CAWSRDSLSNQPQHF	TGTGCCTGGAGCAGAGACAGCCTTAGCAATCAGCCCCAGCATTTT
.	.	TRBV10-1	TRBJ2-7	CASSEPFSRVDEQYF	TGCGCCAGCAGTGAGCCCTTCTCCAGGGTAGACGAGCAGTACTTC
TRBD2	.	TRBV28	TRBJ2-5	CASRKRGTLGETQYF	TGTGCCAGCAGGAAGCGGGGTACCCTGGGGGAGACCCAGTACTTC
TRBD2	.	TRBV9	TRBJ2-3	CASSVVSGGKGMQYF	TGTGCCAGCAGCGTAGTAAGCGGGGGCAAAGGTATGCAGTATTTT
.	large	TRBV28	TRBJ1-1	CASSPPLTGGDTEAFF	TGTGCCAGCAGCCCGCCTCTTACAGGTGGGGACACTGAAGCTTTCTTT
TRBD1	few	TRBV6-1	TRBJ1-2	CASGTASGYGYTF	TGTGCCAGTGGGACAGCCTCTGGGTATGGCTACACCTTC
.	.	TRBV7-2	TRBJ1-1	CASSFSLDRNTEAFF	TGTGCCAGCAGCTTTTCCTTGGACAGGAACACTGAAGCTTTCTTT
.	.	TRBV5-1	TRBJ1-1	CASSPQGLDTEAFF	TGCGCCAGCAGCCCGCAGGGTCTTGACACTGAAGCTTTCTTT
TRBD1	.	TRBV2	TRBJ1-2	CASSEMTGGTGGYTF	TGTGCCAGCAGTGAAATGACAGGGGGCACGGGGGGCTACACCTTC
TRBD2	.	TRBV5-1	TRBJ2-1	CASRAGGSDEQFF	TGCGCCAGCCGGGCGGGGGGTTCGGATGAGCAGTTCTTC
.	.	TRBV7-9	TRBJ1-1	CASSQTANTEAFF	TGTGCCAGCAGCCAAACAGCGAACACTGAAGCTTTCTTT
.	.	TRBV6-6	TRBJ2-4	CASRGTGAKNIQYF	TGTGCCAGCAGAGGAACAGGGGCCAAAAACATTCAGTACTTC
.	.	TRBV7-8	TRBJ2-5	CASSLQMYQETQYF	TGTGCCAGCAGCTTACAGATGTACCAAGAGACCCAGTACTTC